This T cell receptor beta chain was profiled in a study of T cell responses to AZD1222 COVID-19 vaccine. Clones were read by immunoSEQ multiplex PCR, and TCRdb kept only the in-frame ones, dropping some. The profile covers some 100,000 clones, with more than 70% appearing a single time and roughly 4.4% taken by the ten largest. The CDR3 contains 16 residues. Germline-derived CDR1 and CDR2 are SGHDT and YYEEEE. Between the trimmed V and J ends, which lost 2 bases and 5 bases, there was a span of 16 bases. Sequencing used peripheral blood, obtained 28 days after the second AZD1222 dose. The chain links TRBV5-6 to TRBJ2-2, with D possibly matching TRBD1 (5 bases). The receptor comes from an adult who received the AZD1222 COVID-19 vaccine. The CDR3 DNA is TGTGCCAGCAGCTTTGGGTCCGTAGACAGAACCGGGGAGCTGTTTTTT. Amino acid sequence: CASSFGSVDRTGELFF. Supplemented by reference TRBV5-6 and TRBJ2-2, the full variable domain reads DAGVTQSPTHLIKTRGQQVTLRCSPKSGHDTVSWYQQALGQGPQFIFQYYEEEERQRGNFPDRFSGHQFPNYSSELNVNALLLGDSALYLCASSFGSVDRTGELFFGEGSRLTVL.